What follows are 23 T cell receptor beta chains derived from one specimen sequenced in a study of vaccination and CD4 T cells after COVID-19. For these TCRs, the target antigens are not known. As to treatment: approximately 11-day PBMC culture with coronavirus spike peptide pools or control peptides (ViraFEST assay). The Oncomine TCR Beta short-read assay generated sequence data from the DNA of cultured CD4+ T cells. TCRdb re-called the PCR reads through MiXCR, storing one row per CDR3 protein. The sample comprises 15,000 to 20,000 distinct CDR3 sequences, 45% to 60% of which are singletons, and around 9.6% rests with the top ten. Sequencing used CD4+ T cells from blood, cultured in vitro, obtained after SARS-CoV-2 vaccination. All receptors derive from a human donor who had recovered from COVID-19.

CDR3 protein: CASSRYRSSGNTIYF. The DNA of the CDR3 is TGTGCCAGTAGTAGATACAGGAGCTCTGGAAACACCATATATTTT. J is TRBJ1-3 and V is TRBV19, with D possibly being TRBD1 (5 bases). Germline V lookup: CDR1 LNHDA, CDR2 SQIVND (reference sequence). The CDR3 extends over 15 amino acids. Trimming shortened V by 4 bases and J by 0 bases, and 10 bases separated the two germline ends.

The CDR3, as DNA: TGTGCCAGCAGCGCGGGGACCGTCGATACGCAGTATTTT. Translated: CASSAGTVDTQYF. The chain recombines TRBV7-3 with TRBJ2-3; a possible D gene is TRBD2 (6 bases). Trimming removed 5 bases at V and 6 bases at J, with 12 bases between. CDR1 is SGHTA, CDR2 FQGTGA, per germline. The CDR3 totals 13 residues. The whole variable domain, filled in from reference TRBV7-3 and TRBJ2-3, reads GAGVSQTPSNKVTEKGKYVELRCDPISGHTALYWYRQSLGQGPEFLIYFQGTGAADDSGLPNDRFFAVRPEGSVSTLKIQRTERGDSAVYLCASSAGTVDTQYFGPGTRLTVL.

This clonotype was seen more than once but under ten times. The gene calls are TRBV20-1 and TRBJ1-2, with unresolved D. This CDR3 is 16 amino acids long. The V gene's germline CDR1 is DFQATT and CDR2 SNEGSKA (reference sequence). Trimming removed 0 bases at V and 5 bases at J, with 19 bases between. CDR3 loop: CSARDLGDPVGYGYTF. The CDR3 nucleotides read TGCAGTGCTAGAGATCTAGGAGACCCGGTTGGGTATGGCTACACCTTC.

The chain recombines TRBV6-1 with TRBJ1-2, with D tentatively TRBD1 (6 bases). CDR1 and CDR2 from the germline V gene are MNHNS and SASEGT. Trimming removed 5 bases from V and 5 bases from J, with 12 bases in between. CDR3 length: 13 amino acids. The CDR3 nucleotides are TGTGCCAGCAGTCGGGGGGCAGAATATGGCTACACCTTC. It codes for CASSRGAEYGYTF.

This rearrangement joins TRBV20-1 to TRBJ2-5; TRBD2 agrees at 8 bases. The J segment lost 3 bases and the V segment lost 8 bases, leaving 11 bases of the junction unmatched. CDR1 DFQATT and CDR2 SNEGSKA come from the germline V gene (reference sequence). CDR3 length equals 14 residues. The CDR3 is CSSRSGRGEETQYF. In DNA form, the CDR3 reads TGCAGTTCCAGGAGCGGGAGAGGGGAAGAGACCCAGTACTTC.

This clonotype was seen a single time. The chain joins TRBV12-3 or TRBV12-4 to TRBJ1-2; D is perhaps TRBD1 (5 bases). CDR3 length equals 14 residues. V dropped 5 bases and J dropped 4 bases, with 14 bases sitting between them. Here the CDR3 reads CASSPPGALYGYTF. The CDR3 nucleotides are TGTGCCAGCAGTCCCCCCGGGGCCCTCTATGGCTACACCTTC.

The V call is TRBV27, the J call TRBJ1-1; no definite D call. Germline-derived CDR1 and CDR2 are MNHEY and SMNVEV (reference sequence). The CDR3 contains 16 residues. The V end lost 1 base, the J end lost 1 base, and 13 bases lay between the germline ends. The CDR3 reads CASSLLGRGKNTEAFF. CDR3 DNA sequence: TGTGCCAGCAGTTTATTGGGTCGGGGTAAGAACACTGAAGCTTTCTTT.

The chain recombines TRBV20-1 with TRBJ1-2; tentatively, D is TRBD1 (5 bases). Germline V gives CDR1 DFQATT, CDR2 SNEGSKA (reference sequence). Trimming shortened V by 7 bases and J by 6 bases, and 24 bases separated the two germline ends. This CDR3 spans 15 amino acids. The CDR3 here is CSGRSQGAMHDGYTF. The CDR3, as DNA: TGCAGTGGACGGTCCCAGGGCGCGATGCACGATGGCTACACCTTC.

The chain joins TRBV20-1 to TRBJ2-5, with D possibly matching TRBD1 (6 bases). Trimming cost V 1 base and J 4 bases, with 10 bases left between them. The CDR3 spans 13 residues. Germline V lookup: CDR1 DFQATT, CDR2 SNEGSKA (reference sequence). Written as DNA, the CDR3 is TGCAGTGCTAGAGTAGCAGGGGTAGAGACCCAGTACTTC. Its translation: CSARVAGVETQYF.

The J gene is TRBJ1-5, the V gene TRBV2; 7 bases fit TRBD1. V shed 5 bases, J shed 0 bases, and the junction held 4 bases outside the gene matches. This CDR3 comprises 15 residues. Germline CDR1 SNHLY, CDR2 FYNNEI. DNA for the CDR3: TGTGCCAGCAGTACACAGGGGATTAGCAATCAGCCCCAGCATTTT. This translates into CASSTQGISNQPQHF.

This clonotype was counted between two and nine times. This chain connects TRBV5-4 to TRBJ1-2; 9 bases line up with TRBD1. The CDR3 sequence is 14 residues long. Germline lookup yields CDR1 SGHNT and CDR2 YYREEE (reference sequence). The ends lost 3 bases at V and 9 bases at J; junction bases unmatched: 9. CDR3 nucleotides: TGTGCCAGCAGCTGGATCCGGGACAGGGATAGCTACACCTTC. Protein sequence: CASSWIRDRDSYTF.

This chain's CDR3 is CASSEASGQNNSPLHF. Written as DNA, the CDR3 is TGTGCCAGCAGTGAAGCTTCTGGACAGAATAATTCACCCCTCCACTTT. The V and J genes are TRBV6-1 and TRBJ1-6; perhaps TRBD1 as D (6 bases). The CDR3 runs 16 residues. V was shortened by 0 bases and J by 5 bases, with 11 bases between the two germline ends. In germline, CDR1 is MNHNS, CDR2 SASEGT.

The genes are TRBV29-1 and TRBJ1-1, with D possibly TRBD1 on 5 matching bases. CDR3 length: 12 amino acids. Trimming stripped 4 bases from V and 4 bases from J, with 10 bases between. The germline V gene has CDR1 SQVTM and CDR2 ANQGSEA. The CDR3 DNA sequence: TGCAGCGTTGGCAGGGAGGGCACTGAAGCTTTCTTT. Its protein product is CSVGREGTEAFF.

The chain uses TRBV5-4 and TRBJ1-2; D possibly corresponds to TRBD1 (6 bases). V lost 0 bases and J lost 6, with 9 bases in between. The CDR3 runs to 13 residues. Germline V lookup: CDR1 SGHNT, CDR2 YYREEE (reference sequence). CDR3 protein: CASSLGAGDGYTF. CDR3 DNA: TGTGCCAGCAGCTTGGGGGCAGGGGATGGCTACACCTTC. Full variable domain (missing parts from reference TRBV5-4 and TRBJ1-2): ETGVTQSPTHLIKTRGQQVTLRCSSQSGHNTVSWYQQALGQGPQFIFQYYREEENGRGNFPPRFSGLQFPNYSSELNVNALELDDSALYLCASSLGAGDGYTFGSGTRLTVV.

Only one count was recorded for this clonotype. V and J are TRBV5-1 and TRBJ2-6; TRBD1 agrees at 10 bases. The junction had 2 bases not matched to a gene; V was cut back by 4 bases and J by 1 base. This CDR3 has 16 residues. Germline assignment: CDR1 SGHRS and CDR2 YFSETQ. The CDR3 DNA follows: TGCGCCAGCAGCATGGACAGGGGGTCTGGGGCCAACGTCCTGACTTTC. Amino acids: CASSMDRGSGANVLTF.

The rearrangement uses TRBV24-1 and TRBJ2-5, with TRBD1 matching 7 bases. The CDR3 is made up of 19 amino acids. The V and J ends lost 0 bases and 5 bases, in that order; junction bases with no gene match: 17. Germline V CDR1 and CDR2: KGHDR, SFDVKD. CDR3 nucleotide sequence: TGTGCCACCAGTGATTTGTCCCATACGAGAAAGACAGGGATGGAGACCCAGTACTTC. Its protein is CATSDLSHTRKTGMETQYF.

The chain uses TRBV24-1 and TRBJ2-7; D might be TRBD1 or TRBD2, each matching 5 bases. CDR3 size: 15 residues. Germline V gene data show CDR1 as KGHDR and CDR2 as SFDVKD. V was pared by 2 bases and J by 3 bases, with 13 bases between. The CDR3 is CATSDSGADRYEQYF. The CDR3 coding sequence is TGTGCCACCAGTGATTCCGGGGCAGACCGCTACGAGCAGTACTTC.

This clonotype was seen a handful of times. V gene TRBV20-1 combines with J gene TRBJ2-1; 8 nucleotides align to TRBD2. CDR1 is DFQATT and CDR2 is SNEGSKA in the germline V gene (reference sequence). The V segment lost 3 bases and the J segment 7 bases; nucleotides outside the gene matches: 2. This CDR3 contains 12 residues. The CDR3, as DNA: TGCAGTGCTAGCGGGGGGGCTAATGAGCAGTTCTTC. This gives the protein CSASGGANEQFF.

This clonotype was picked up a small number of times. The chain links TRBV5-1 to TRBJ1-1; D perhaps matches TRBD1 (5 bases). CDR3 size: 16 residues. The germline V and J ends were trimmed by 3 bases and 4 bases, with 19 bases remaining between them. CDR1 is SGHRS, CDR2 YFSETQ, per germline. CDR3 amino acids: CASSSNSGSGGTEAFF. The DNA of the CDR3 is TGCGCCAGCAGCTCAAACAGTGGAAGTGGGGGCACTGAAGCTTTCTTT.

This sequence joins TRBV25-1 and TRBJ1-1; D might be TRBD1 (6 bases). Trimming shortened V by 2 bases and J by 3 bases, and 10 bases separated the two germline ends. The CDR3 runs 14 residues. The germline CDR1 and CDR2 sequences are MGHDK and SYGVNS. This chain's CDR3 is CASSEGGRHTEAFF. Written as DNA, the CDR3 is TGTGCCAGCAGTGAAGGGGGGCGGCACACTGAAGCTTTCTTT.

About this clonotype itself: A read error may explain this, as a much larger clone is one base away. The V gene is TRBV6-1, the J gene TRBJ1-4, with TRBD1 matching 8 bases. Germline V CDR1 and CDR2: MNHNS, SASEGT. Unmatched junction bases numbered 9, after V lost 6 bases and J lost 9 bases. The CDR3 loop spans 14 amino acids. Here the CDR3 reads CASSVDRGSKKLFF. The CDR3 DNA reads TGTGCCAGCAGCGTTGACAGGGGAAGTAAAAAACTGTTTTTT.

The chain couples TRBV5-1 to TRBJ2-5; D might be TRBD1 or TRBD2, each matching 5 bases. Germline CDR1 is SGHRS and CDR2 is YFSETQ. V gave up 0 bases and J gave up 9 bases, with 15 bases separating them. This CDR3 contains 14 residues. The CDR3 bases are TGCGCCAGCAGCTTGGCCATCGACAGCGGAGCCCAGTACTTC. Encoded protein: CASSLAIDSGAQYF.

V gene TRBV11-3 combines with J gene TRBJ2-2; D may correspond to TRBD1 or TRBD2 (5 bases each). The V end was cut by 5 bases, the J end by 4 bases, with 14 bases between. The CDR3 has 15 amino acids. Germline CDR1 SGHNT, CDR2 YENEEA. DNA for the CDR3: TGTGCCAGCAGCGGGACCACCTCGGGCACCGGGGAGCTGTTTTTT. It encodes CASSGTTSGTGELFF.